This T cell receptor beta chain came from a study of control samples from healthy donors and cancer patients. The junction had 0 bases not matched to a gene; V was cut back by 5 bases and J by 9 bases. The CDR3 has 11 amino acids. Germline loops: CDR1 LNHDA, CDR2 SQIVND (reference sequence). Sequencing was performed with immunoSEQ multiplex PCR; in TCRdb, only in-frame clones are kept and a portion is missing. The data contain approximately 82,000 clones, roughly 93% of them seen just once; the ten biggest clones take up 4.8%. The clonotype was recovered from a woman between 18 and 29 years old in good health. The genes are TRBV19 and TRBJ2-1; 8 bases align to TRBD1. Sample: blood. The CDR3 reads CASSGTGEQFF. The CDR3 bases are TGTGCCAGTAGTGGGACAGGTGAGCAGTTCTTC.